The rows below give T cell receptor beta chains drawn from one sample of a study of CD8+ T cells in alopecia areata. The data were produced by immunoSEQ multiplex PCR, yet TCRdb's version contains in-frame clones alone and is incomplete. The sample lists fewer than 250,000 clones; approximately 56% were seen once. Material: CD4+ T cells sorted from blood, obtained at week 4, from a patient treated with tofacitinib. Source of these receptors: a human donor with alopecia areata. Both conserved end residues are trimmed from each CDR3. The order of the fields is J gene, CDR3 length, V gene, clone size, CDR3 protein. Clone size is given for some rows only: seen once, a few or many times, or a class if the clone is expanded.

J gene: TRBJ2-5
CDR3 length: 11
V gene: TRBV29-1
clone size: .
CDR3 protein: SVNLIQGGTQY

J gene: TRBJ2-2
CDR3 length: 12
V gene: TRBV4-3
clone size: .
CDR3 protein: ASSQDWNTGELF

J gene: TRBJ2-1
CDR3 length: 11
V gene: TRBV5-1
clone size: few
CDR3 protein: ASSLDGYNEQF

J gene: TRBJ1-5
CDR3 length: 14
V gene: TRBV27
clone size: .
CDR3 protein: ASSLRRTGENQPQH

J gene: TRBJ1-3
CDR3 length: 11
V gene: TRBV30
clone size: .
CDR3 protein: AWRISAGNTIY

J gene: TRBJ2-1
CDR3 length: 14
V gene: TRBV29-1
clone size: .
CDR3 protein: SVEDPRGISYNEQF

J gene: TRBJ2-3
CDR3 length: 13
V gene: TRBV7-9
clone size: .
CDR3 protein: ASTIGGRGTDTQY

J gene: TRBJ2-5
CDR3 length: 13
V gene: TRBV5-1
clone size: .
CDR3 protein: ASSLEDGKRETQY

J gene: TRBJ2-5
CDR3 length: 11
V gene: TRBV27
clone size: once
CDR3 protein: ASSFGTQETQY

J gene: TRBJ2-3
CDR3 length: 10
V gene: TRBV30
clone size: .
CDR3 protein: AWSVESDTQY

J gene: TRBJ2-1
CDR3 length: 14
V gene: TRBV19
clone size: few
CDR3 protein: ASSPAGGRLFNEQF

J gene: TRBJ2-3
CDR3 length: 15
V gene: TRBV2
clone size: .
CDR3 protein: ASSEALGAGATDTQY

J gene: TRBJ1-1
CDR3 length: 10
V gene: TRBV5-1
clone size: .
CDR3 protein: ASSPPGTEAF

J gene: TRBJ2-1
CDR3 length: 11
V gene: TRBV6-1
clone size: .
CDR3 protein: ASSLLFGNEQF

J gene: TRBJ2-2
CDR3 length: 14
V gene: TRBV30
clone size: once
CDR3 protein: AWSQIETSNTGELF

J gene: TRBJ1-2
CDR3 length: 13
V gene: TRBV5-1
clone size: .
CDR3 protein: ASSSEGQKSRGYT

J gene: TRBJ1-1
CDR3 length: 12
V gene: TRBV29-1
clone size: .
CDR3 protein: SVDVGAMNTEAF

J gene: TRBJ2-5
CDR3 length: 14
V gene: TRBV5-1
clone size: .
CDR3 protein: ASSLAGTSGQETQY

J gene: TRBJ2-2
CDR3 length: 13
V gene: TRBV30
clone size: .
CDR3 protein: AWSFTGQGTGELF

J gene: TRBJ1-2
CDR3 length: 9
V gene: TRBV29-1
clone size: .
CDR3 protein: SGESTAGYT

J gene: TRBJ1-4
CDR3 length: 13
V gene: TRBV7-2
clone size: .
CDR3 protein: ASSSTGTSVEKLF

J gene: TRBJ1-1
CDR3 length: 12
V gene: TRBV6-1
clone size: .
CDR3 protein: ASSLGQGRTEAF

J gene: TRBJ2-7
CDR3 length: 13
V gene: TRBV5-1
clone size: .
CDR3 protein: ASSFSGSSSYEQY

J gene: TRBJ2-1
CDR3 length: 13
V gene: TRBV7-2
clone size: .
CDR3 protein: ASSLASARYNEQF

J gene: TRBJ2-4
CDR3 length: 13
V gene: TRBV29-1
clone size: .
CDR3 protein: SVDGRLAGENIQY

J gene: TRBJ1-2
CDR3 length: 11
V gene: TRBV2
clone size: .
CDR3 protein: ASSLGEPYGYT

J gene: TRBJ1-1
CDR3 length: 12
V gene: TRBV5-1
clone size: few
CDR3 protein: ASSLEGVNTEAF

J gene: TRBJ1-5
CDR3 length: 12
V gene: TRBV30
clone size: .
CDR3 protein: AWSDLQGKRPQH

J gene: TRBJ1-3
CDR3 length: 12
V gene: TRBV30
clone size: few
CDR3 protein: AWTSKGVRNTIY

J gene: TRBJ1-2
CDR3 length: 12
V gene: TRBV6-1
clone size: .
CDR3 protein: ASSSYAGGRGYT

J gene: TRBJ2-1
CDR3 length: 13
V gene: TRBV29-1
clone size: .
CDR3 protein: SVVGLAGFYNEQF

J gene: TRBJ2-1
CDR3 length: 13
V gene: TRBV9
clone size: .
CDR3 protein: ASSTQGSSYNEQF

J gene: TRBJ2-5
CDR3 length: 14
V gene: TRBV6-1
clone size: .
CDR3 protein: ASSEASAAGFQTQY

J gene: TRBJ2-5
CDR3 length: 13
V gene: TRBV23-1
clone size: .
CDR3 protein: ASSQGDREKETQY

J gene: TRBJ2-5
CDR3 length: 10
V gene: TRBV27
clone size: few
CDR3 protein: ASSLHGRAQY

J gene: TRBJ2-5
CDR3 length: 11
V gene: TRBV11-3
clone size: .
CDR3 protein: ASSWAQGETQY

J gene: TRBJ1-5
CDR3 length: 13
V gene: TRBV5-6
clone size: .
CDR3 protein: ASSPYGTPNQPQH

J gene: TRBJ2-7
CDR3 length: 10
V gene: TRBV30
clone size: few
CDR3 protein: AWSVGVYEQY

J gene: TRBJ2-7
CDR3 length: 13
V gene: TRBV11-2
clone size: .
CDR3 protein: ASSLGRADTYEQY

J gene: TRBJ2-7
CDR3 length: 11
V gene: TRBV7-2
clone size: .
CDR3 protein: ASSSSTWYEQY

J gene: TRBJ2-2
CDR3 length: 15
V gene: TRBV7-2
clone size: few
CDR3 protein: ASSFQGLAGETGELF

J gene: TRBJ2-5
CDR3 length: 13
V gene: TRBV5-1
clone size: .
CDR3 protein: ASSAGPGQGQTQY

J gene: TRBJ2-7
CDR3 length: 12
V gene: TRBV18
clone size: .
CDR3 protein: ASSQGQGAWEQY

J gene: TRBJ2-1
CDR3 length: 11
V gene: TRBV28
clone size: few
CDR3 protein: ASSLWGGNEQF

J gene: TRBJ1-2
CDR3 length: 13
V gene: TRBV4-3
clone size: .
CDR3 protein: ASSQDSRPIYGYT

J gene: TRBJ2-5
CDR3 length: 13
V gene: TRBV15
clone size: .
CDR3 protein: ATSRGGKGVETQY

J gene: TRBJ2-7
CDR3 length: 12
V gene: TRBV30
clone size: .
CDR3 protein: AWSPGRASYEQY

J gene: TRBJ1-1
CDR3 length: 14
V gene: TRBV4-1
clone size: .
CDR3 protein: ASSPNAGTVNTEAF

J gene: TRBJ2-3
CDR3 length: 14
V gene: TRBV29-1
clone size: few
CDR3 protein: SVLGADRSRTDTQY

J gene: TRBJ2-5
CDR3 length: 9
V gene: TRBV20-1
clone size: .
CDR3 protein: SARGLETQY

J gene: TRBJ2-6
CDR3 length: 13
V gene: TRBV5-1
clone size: .
CDR3 protein: ASSLGHGGANVLT

J gene: TRBJ1-3
CDR3 length: 11
V gene: TRBV29-1
clone size: .
CDR3 protein: SVSVGSGNTIY

J gene: TRBJ2-1
CDR3 length: 13
V gene: TRBV27
clone size: .
CDR3 protein: ASSRLAGSGDEQF

J gene: TRBJ1-1
CDR3 length: 10
V gene: TRBV30
clone size: .
CDR3 protein: AWSPGGFEAF

J gene: TRBJ1-1
CDR3 length: 11
V gene: TRBV30
clone size: .
CDR3 protein: AWTRGERTEAF

J gene: TRBJ2-5
CDR3 length: 14
V gene: TRBV19
clone size: few
CDR3 protein: ASSTPGQGAGETQY

J gene: TRBJ2-7
CDR3 length: 14
V gene: TRBV4-2
clone size: .
CDR3 protein: ASSQGVRERSYEQY